Sequencing of this T cell receptor (beta chain) was carried out in a study of shared clonotypes between healthy human individuals. Study-wide results and limits: Only blood was sampled; tissue repertoires likely differ.

This CDR3 contains 17 residues. V lost 4 bases, J lost 0 bases, and 16 bases lay in between. Germline assignment: CDR1 LGHNA and CDR2 YSLEER. To note about this clone: The antigen is undetermined.

The authors ran the assay at deep level. Over several immunoSEQ plates, each subset's genomic DNA was distributed in even portions. Only in-frame clones appear in the TCRdb table, and some are missing; sequencing was by immunoSEQ multiplex PCR. The sample lists fewer than 3 million clones; 92% were seen once. The origin of this receptor is a young man in good health. Some clones in this sample may be carry-over from other donors' samples. The specimen was naive CD4+ T cells from PBMCs. Specified subset: CD45RA+ positively selected. This chain uses TRBV4-3 with TRBJ1-3, with D uncertain. CDR3 loop: CASSPSTPKNSGNTIYF. As DNA, the CDR3 is TGCGCCAGCAGCCCCTCCACCCCCAAGAACTCTGGAAACACCATATATTTT.